This T cell receptor beta chain came from a study of blood T cell repertoires in COVID-19. Libraries were prepared by immunoSEQ multiplex PCR; TCRdb keeps only in-frame clonotypes and omits some of them. The data contain 150,000 to 200,000 clones, approximately 91% of them singletons. V was pared by 9 bases and J by 4 bases, with 6 bases of the junction left unmatched. This CDR3 contains 13 residues. Germline lookup yields CDR1 ENHRY and CDR2 SYGVKD. Input material: PBMCs or T cells enriched from blood (not recorded which). This TCR was sampled from a woman between 18 and 29 years old who had recovered from COVID-19. The rearrangement joins TRBV10-3 to TRBJ2-3; 8 nucleotides match TRBD2. CDR3: CAMSASGPDTQYF. The CDR3 nucleotides are TGTGCCATGTCGGCTAGCGGGCCAGATACGCAGTATTTT.